The source of this T cell receptor beta chain is a study of blood T cell repertoires in COVID-19. The Seattle patients, enrolled during active infection, were followed longitudinally. Assay used: immunoSEQ multiplex PCR; TCRdb lists only in-frame clones, some missing. There are 150,000 to 200,000 clones in the sample; 86% occur only once, and 10% to 11% lies in the top ten. The TCR was taken from a woman between 55 and 75 years old with COVID-19, enrolled during active disease. The sequencing input was peripheral blood.

The CDR3 loop reads CASSKTSKYQETQYF. The CDR3 bases are TGTGCCAGCAGCAAGACTAGCAAATACCAAGAGACCCAGTACTTC. The rearrangement uses TRBV9 and TRBJ2-5; 7 bases align to TRBD2. Trimming cost V 4 bases and J 0 bases; bases outside gene matches: 6. CDR3 length: 15 amino acids. Germline CDR1 SGDLS, CDR2 YYNGEE.